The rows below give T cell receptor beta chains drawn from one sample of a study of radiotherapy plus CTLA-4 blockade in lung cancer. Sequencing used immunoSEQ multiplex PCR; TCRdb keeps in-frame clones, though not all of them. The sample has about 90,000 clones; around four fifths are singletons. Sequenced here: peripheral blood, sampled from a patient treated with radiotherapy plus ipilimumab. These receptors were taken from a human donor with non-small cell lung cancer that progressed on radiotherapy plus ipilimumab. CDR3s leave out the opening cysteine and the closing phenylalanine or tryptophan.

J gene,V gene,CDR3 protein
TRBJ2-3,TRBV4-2,ASSQPLGGSDTDTQY
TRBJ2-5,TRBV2,ASSELRGQPKTQY
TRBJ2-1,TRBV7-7,ASSPGQGGSNEQF
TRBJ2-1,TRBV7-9,ASSPPGLAGGNEQF
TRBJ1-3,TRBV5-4,ASSPSQTGNTIY
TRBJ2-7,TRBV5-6,ASNDKPGTALFYEQY
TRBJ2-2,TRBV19,ASSILGQGHGELF
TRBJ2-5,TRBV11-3,ASSLRTGIETQY
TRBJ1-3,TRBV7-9,ASSKPRDRAPGNTIY
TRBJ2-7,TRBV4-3,ASSQEPGPLPYEQY
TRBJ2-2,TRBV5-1,ASSFAQGNTGELF
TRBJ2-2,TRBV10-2,ASRGTGNTGELF
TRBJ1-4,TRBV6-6,ASGGQGLEKLF
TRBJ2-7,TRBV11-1,ASSFAGYEQY
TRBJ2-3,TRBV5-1,ASSLTPGEPQY
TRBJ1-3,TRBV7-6,ASSLAGNTIY
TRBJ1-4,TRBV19,ASSIRTGLNEKLF
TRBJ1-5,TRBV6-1,ASSRGFTQPQH
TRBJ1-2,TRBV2,ASITGAGSYT
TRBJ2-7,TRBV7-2,ASSLTSGGNYEQY
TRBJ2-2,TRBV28,ASSLNTGELF
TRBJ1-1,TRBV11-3,ASSSPGDTEAF
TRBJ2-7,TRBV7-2,ASSPRPDTREQY
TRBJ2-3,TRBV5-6,ASSSGLTGTDTQY
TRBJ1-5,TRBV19,ASRQGNQPQH
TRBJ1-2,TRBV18,ASSPGGTRKEGYT
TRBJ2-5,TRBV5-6,ASSPGWAEIRDTQY
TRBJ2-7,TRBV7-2,ASSLGGLPSEQY
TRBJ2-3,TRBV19,ASSVSTGTQY